This TCR beta chain comes out of a study of neurological immune-mediated disorders. TCRdb reprocessed the 5' RACE reads via MiXCR and lists one record per CDR3 protein. Of under 80,000 distinct CDR3 sequences listed, 13% to 15% are singletons. Unsorted libraries were generated from 2 million PBMCs held at -80 degrees C. Study-level points and caveats: In HTLV-1-associated myelopathy, TCR clonal expansion was greatest, whereas multiple sclerosis had the least, falling below healthy controls. Across subjects, expanded clones had no CDR3 amino acid sequences in common, pointing to private repertoires in all groups.

At least ten counts were recorded for this clonotype. The antigen is unknown. The CDR3 is 17 residues long. The germline V gene has CDR1 SGDLS and CDR2 YYNGEE. The V segment lost 3 bases and the J segment 3 bases; nucleotides outside the gene matches: 9. The rearrangement links TRBV9 to TRBJ2-2, with 9 positions matching TRBD1. Sequencing was done on a sample of PBMCs. This TCR derives from a woman aged 45-65 years in good health. Here the CDR3 DNA reads TGTGCCAGCAGCGAGACCGGTACAGGGGGCTACACCGGGGAGCTGTTTTTT. It encodes CASSETGTGGYTGELFF. Filled out from reference TRBV9 and TRBJ2-2, the complete variable domain reads DSGVTQTPKHLITATGQRVTLRCSPRSGDLSVYWYQQSLDQGLQFLIQYYNGEERAKGNILERFSAQQFPDLHSELNLSSLELGDSALYFCASSETGTGGYTGELFFGEGSRLTVL.